This entry concerns a single T cell receptor beta chain. Deletions cut 2 bases from V and 5 bases from J, with 22 bases between. The germline gives CDR1 KGHSH, CDR2 LQKENI. CDR3 length: 18 amino acids. Sequenced by immunoSEQ multiplex PCR; TCRdb stores in-frame clones only, minus some. The table includes roughly 85,000 clones, 91% detected once. The sample belongs to a study of T cell changes during pregnancy in multiple sclerosis. Material: peripheral blood, obtained in the first trimester of pregnancy. The chain couples TRBV18 to TRBJ2-4; maybe TRBD1 (6 bases). The TCR comes from a female donor with multiple sclerosis, enrolled in a pregnancy study. The CDR3 DNA sequence: TGTGCCAGCTCACCAACTGGCGTTTACAGGGTAAATGAAAACATTCAGTACTTC. Residues: CASSPTGVYRVNENIQYF. The full variable domain, with the rest looked up from reference TRBV18 and TRBJ2-4, is NAGVMQNPRHLVRRRGQEARLRCSPMKGHSHVYWYRQLPEEGLKFMVYLQKENIIDESGMPKERFSAEFPKEGPSILRIQQVVRGDSAAYFCASSPTGVYRVNENIQYFGAGTRLSVL.